This is a list of T cell receptor beta chains from one sample in a study of post-analysis software for immune sequencing data. TCRdb itself ran the PCR reads through MiXCR, one entry per CDR3 protein. This table holds about 760,000 distinct CDR3 sequences, roughly 27% found once. Sample: blood. These TCRs come from a girl aged 5 to 17 with multiple sclerosis. CDR3s include the opening cysteine and the closing phenylalanine or tryptophan. Fields, in order: clone size, J gene, D gene, V gene, CDR3 DNA, CDR3 protein. The D gene is left open where the match is weak. Clone size appears in some rows only: once, few, many, or a class for an expanded clone.

clone_size: few; j_call: TRBJ2-7; d_call: -; v_call: TRBV7-9; cdr3_nt: TGTGCCAGCAGCCGAATTCGTGGTGAGCAGTACTTC; cdr3_aa: CASSRIRGEQYF
clone_size: few; j_call: TRBJ2-7; d_call: TRBD2; v_call: TRBV9; cdr3_nt: TGTGCCAGCAGCGTAGGTCCAGCGGGGGGCTACGAGCAGTACTTC; cdr3_aa: CASSVGPAGGYEQYF
clone_size: -; j_call: TRBJ2-2; d_call: -; v_call: TRBV3-1; cdr3_nt: TGTGCCAGCAGCCAAGTCGTTAGTAGGACCTCCAACACCGGGGAGCTGTTTTTT; cdr3_aa: CASSQVVSRTSNTGELFF
clone_size: many; j_call: TRBJ2-3; d_call: -; v_call: TRBV7-2; cdr3_nt: TGTGCCAGCAGCTTGGACCAGGGGACAGATACGCAGTATTTT; cdr3_aa: CASSLDQGTDTQYF
clone_size: -; j_call: TRBJ1-5; d_call: TRBD1; v_call: TRBV20-1; cdr3_nt: TGCAGTGCTAGCGACAGGGGTTCAGGCAATCAGCCCCAGCATTTT; cdr3_aa: CSASDRGSGNQPQHF
clone_size: few; j_call: TRBJ2-1; d_call: -; v_call: TRBV12-3/TRBV12-4; cdr3_nt: TGTGCCAGCGGGAGGGACAACTCCTACAATGAGCAGTTCTTC; cdr3_aa: CASGRDNSYNEQFF
clone_size: few; j_call: TRBJ2-6; d_call: TRBD2; v_call: TRBV7-9; cdr3_nt: TGTGCCAGCACCCGACTAGCGGGGAACTCTGGGGCCAACGTCCTGACTTTC; cdr3_aa: CASTRLAGNSGANVLTF
clone_size: few; j_call: TRBJ2-3; d_call: TRBD2; v_call: TRBV7-2; cdr3_nt: TGTGCCAGCAGCTCTAAGAGCGGGAGAGCAGATACGCAGTATTTT; cdr3_aa: CASSSKSGRADTQYF
clone_size: -; j_call: TRBJ2-3; d_call: -; v_call: TRBV5-8; cdr3_nt: TGTGCCAGCAGCCGAGGGGGGTCTGGAGATACGCAGTATTTT; cdr3_aa: CASSRGGSGDTQYF
clone_size: -; j_call: TRBJ2-7; d_call: TRBD2; v_call: TRBV27; cdr3_nt: TGTGCCAGCACGGGGGGGCGGGGGAGTTACGAGCAGTACTTC; cdr3_aa: CASTGGRGSYEQYF
clone_size: -; j_call: TRBJ1-5; d_call: -; v_call: TRBV29-1; cdr3_nt: TGCAGCGTTGTTTTGAACGCCCCCAATCAGCCCCAGCATTTT; cdr3_aa: CSVVLNAPNQPQHF
clone_size: -; j_call: TRBJ2-7; d_call: TRBD1; v_call: TRBV13; cdr3_nt: TGTGCCAGCAGCTTTGGGAACAGGGGCGAGCAGTACTTC; cdr3_aa: CASSFGNRGEQYF
clone_size: many; j_call: TRBJ2-1; d_call: TRBD2; v_call: TRBV29-1; cdr3_nt: TGCAGCGTTGATCCCAGCGGGAGTATGTCCTACAATGAGCAGTTCTTC; cdr3_aa: CSVDPSGSMSYNEQFF
clone_size: few; j_call: TRBJ1-2; d_call: -; v_call: TRBV29-1; cdr3_nt: TGCAGCGCCACAGGACAGCATAACTATGGCTCCACCTTC; cdr3_aa: CSATGQHNYGSTF
clone_size: few; j_call: TRBJ1-5; d_call: TRBD1; v_call: TRBV12-3/TRBV12-4; cdr3_nt: TGTGCCAGCCGGATCCGGGACAGGGCGAATCAGCCCCAGCATTTT; cdr3_aa: CASRIRDRANQPQHF
clone_size: few; j_call: TRBJ2-4; d_call: -; v_call: TRBV4-1; cdr3_nt: TGCGCCAGCAGCCAAGCGGTAATAGCGGAGACACCAGCCAAAAACATTCAGTACTTC; cdr3_aa: CASSQAVIAETPAKNIQYF
clone_size: -; j_call: TRBJ2-3; d_call: -; v_call: TRBV6-1; cdr3_nt: TGTGCCAGCAGCCCAGTCATCTATCCAGGAGAACGCACAGATACGCAGTATTTT; cdr3_aa: CASSPVIYPGERTDTQYF
clone_size: -; j_call: TRBJ2-1; d_call: -; v_call: TRBV7-2; cdr3_nt: TGTGCCAGCAGCTTAAAACAGGGTGGTGAGCAGTTCTTC; cdr3_aa: CASSLKQGGEQFF
clone_size: -; j_call: TRBJ2-1; d_call: TRBD2; v_call: TRBV4-3; cdr3_nt: TGCGCCAGCAGCCAAGAGCCTAGCGGCTACAATGAGCAGTTCTTC; cdr3_aa: CASSQEPSGYNEQFF
clone_size: few; j_call: TRBJ2-7; d_call: -; v_call: TRBV15; cdr3_nt: TGTGCCACCAGCAGAGATCTCGCTAGCAGGTCCTACGAGCAGTACTTC; cdr3_aa: CATSRDLASRSYEQYF
clone_size: -; j_call: TRBJ1-2; d_call: TRBD1; v_call: TRBV3-1; cdr3_nt: TGTGCCAGCAGCCAAGATGCCACAGGGGTTTCTGGCTACACCTTC; cdr3_aa: CASSQDATGVSGYTF
clone_size: -; j_call: TRBJ2-1; d_call: -; v_call: TRBV20-1; cdr3_nt: TGCAGTGCCTTGGCAGGGCAGGGACGGTTCTTC; cdr3_aa: CSALAGQGRFF
clone_size: few; j_call: TRBJ2-1; d_call: -; v_call: TRBV6-2/TRBV6-3; cdr3_nt: TGTGCCAGCAGCCCCAGGAAATACAATGAGCAGTTCTTC; cdr3_aa: CASSPRKYNEQFF
clone_size: once; j_call: TRBJ2-4; d_call: TRBD1; v_call: TRBV5-5; cdr3_nt: TGTGCCAGCAGCTTGGGCCACAGGGGGCGGAACATTCAGTACTTC; cdr3_aa: CASSLGHRGRNIQYF
clone_size: -; j_call: TRBJ1-1; d_call: -; v_call: TRBV4-2; cdr3_nt: TGTGCCAGCAGCCAAGAACCGCGGGGGGCGAACACTGAAGCTTTCTTT; cdr3_aa: CASSQEPRGANTEAFF
clone_size: few; j_call: TRBJ2-3; d_call: -; v_call: TRBV5-6; cdr3_nt: TGTGCCAGCAGCTTGGACGGCAGGGCTACCACAGATACGCAGTATTTT; cdr3_aa: CASSLDGRATTDTQYF
clone_size: -; j_call: TRBJ2-7; d_call: -; v_call: TRBV7-9; cdr3_nt: TGTGCCAGCAGAGATGACGGAGGGGGTTACGAGCAGTACTTC; cdr3_aa: CASRDDGGGYEQYF
clone_size: -; j_call: TRBJ2-7; d_call: TRBD2; v_call: TRBV20-1; cdr3_nt: TGCAGTGCTGAGACTAGCGACTCCTACGAGCAGTACTTC; cdr3_aa: CSAETSDSYEQYF
clone_size: many; j_call: TRBJ1-6; d_call: TRBD1; v_call: TRBV20-1; cdr3_nt: TGCAGTGCTCCAACCAGGACAGGTTCAAATTCACCCCTCCACTTT; cdr3_aa: CSAPTRTGSNSPLHF
clone_size: -; j_call: TRBJ2-7; d_call: TRBD1; v_call: TRBV20-1; cdr3_nt: TGCGGTGCTGGCTTGGACAGGACCTACGAGCAGTACTTC; cdr3_aa: CGAGLDRTYEQYF
clone_size: -; j_call: TRBJ2-1; d_call: TRBD1; v_call: TRBV6-5; cdr3_nt: TGTGCCAGCAGTTACTCGACGACAGGGGGCAATGAGCAGTTCTTC; cdr3_aa: CASSYSTTGGNEQFF
clone_size: -; j_call: TRBJ2-1; d_call: -; v_call: TRBV4-3; cdr3_nt: TGCGCCAGCAGCCAAAGACTCCATAGTGGGAGCTCCTACAATGAGCAGTTCTTC; cdr3_aa: CASSQRLHSGSSYNEQFF
clone_size: -; j_call: TRBJ2-7; d_call: TRBD2; v_call: TRBV6-5; cdr3_nt: TGTGCCAGCAGTTACGGCGGAAAGCGGGGGGAGCAGTACTTC; cdr3_aa: CASSYGGKRGEQYF
clone_size: few; j_call: TRBJ2-3; d_call: TRBD2; v_call: TRBV29-1; cdr3_nt: TGCAGCGTTGGATCGCGGGGGGCCCCCACAGATACGCAGTATTTT; cdr3_aa: CSVGSRGAPTDTQYF
clone_size: few; j_call: TRBJ1-4; d_call: -; v_call: TRBV18; cdr3_nt: TGTGCCAGCTCCCAAACAGGGTCGGCTAATGAAAAACTGTTTTTT; cdr3_aa: CASSQTGSANEKLFF
clone_size: -; j_call: TRBJ1-2; d_call: TRBD1; v_call: TRBV7-2; cdr3_nt: TGTGCCAGCAGCTTAGCTCAGGGACAGGGAGGCTATGGCTACACCTTC; cdr3_aa: CASSLAQGQGGYGYTF
clone_size: few; j_call: TRBJ2-5; d_call: TRBD2; v_call: TRBV7-9; cdr3_nt: TGTGCCAGCAGCTCGTACCTGACTAGCGGGAATCTCTGGGGGGAGACCCAGTACTTC; cdr3_aa: CASSSYLTSGNLWGETQYF
clone_size: -; j_call: TRBJ2-3; d_call: -; v_call: TRBV5-1; cdr3_nt: TGCGCCAGCAGCCCCACGACAGCTTCAGATACGCAGTATTTT; cdr3_aa: CASSPTTASDTQYF
clone_size: -; j_call: TRBJ2-3; d_call: TRBD1; v_call: TRBV5-1; cdr3_nt: TGCGCCAGCAGCTTGGTAGAAAGGACAGGGCTCGGCACAGATACGCAGTATTTT; cdr3_aa: CASSLVERTGLGTDTQYF
clone_size: -; j_call: TRBJ2-3; d_call: TRBD1; v_call: TRBV3-1; cdr3_nt: TGTGCCAGCAGCCGTTGGGACAGGGCTTCGGATGATACGCAGTATTTT; cdr3_aa: CASSRWDRASDDTQYF
clone_size: few; j_call: TRBJ2-2; d_call: TRBD2; v_call: TRBV10-3; cdr3_nt: TGTGCCATCAGTGATTCGCTCAGCGGGAGAGGCACCGGGGAGCTGTTTTTT; cdr3_aa: CAISDSLSGRGTGELFF
clone_size: -; j_call: TRBJ2-1; d_call: TRBD2; v_call: TRBV15; cdr3_nt: TGTGCCACCAGCAGAGTGGCTAGCGGCTACAATGAGCAGTTCTTC; cdr3_aa: CATSRVASGYNEQFF
clone_size: -; j_call: TRBJ2-3; d_call: TRBD2; v_call: TRBV20-1; cdr3_nt: TGCAGTGCTAGAGATCAGCGGGAAGTCACAGATACGCAGTATTTT; cdr3_aa: CSARDQREVTDTQYF
clone_size: -; j_call: TRBJ2-1; d_call: TRBD1; v_call: TRBV11-2; cdr3_nt: TGTGCCAGCAGCCACTTACGGGACAGGGGAAGGAATAAGCAGTTCTTC; cdr3_aa: CASSHLRDRGRNKQFF
clone_size: -; j_call: TRBJ1-3; d_call: -; v_call: TRBV19; cdr3_nt: TGTGCCACCTCCTGGGGGGCAACCCCTTTAGGAGGAAACACCATATATTTT; cdr3_aa: CATSWGATPLGGNTIYF
clone_size: many; j_call: TRBJ1-2; d_call: -; v_call: TRBV5-6; cdr3_nt: TGTGCCAGCAGCTCGGACAGCTATGGCTACACCTTC; cdr3_aa: CASSSDSYGYTF
clone_size: many; j_call: TRBJ2-3; d_call: TRBD1; v_call: TRBV29-1; cdr3_nt: TGCAGCGGAGTTGGGCCGGGACAGTCCACAGATACGCAGTATTTT; cdr3_aa: CSGVGPGQSTDTQYF
clone_size: -; j_call: TRBJ1-6; d_call: -; v_call: TRBV20-1; cdr3_nt: TGCAGTGCTAGTCTGAACCTACTAAGGGAAAATTCACCCCTCCACTTT; cdr3_aa: CSASLNLLRENSPLHF
clone_size: -; j_call: TRBJ1-1; d_call: -; v_call: TRBV19; cdr3_nt: TGTGCCAGTATGAGGTTGAGGGAACGAGGGAACACTGAAGCTTTCTTT; cdr3_aa: CASMRLRERGNTEAFF
clone_size: -; j_call: TRBJ2-6; d_call: TRBD1; v_call: TRBV20-1; cdr3_nt: TGCAGTGCAACGGACAGGAACTCGGCTGGGGCCAACGTCCTGACTTTC; cdr3_aa: CSATDRNSAGANVLTF
clone_size: once; j_call: TRBJ2-3; d_call: TRBD2; v_call: TRBV7-2; cdr3_nt: TGTGCCAGCAGCTTAAATCTCGGCGGGGGGGCCCCAGATACGCAGTATTTT; cdr3_aa: CASSLNLGGGAPDTQYF
clone_size: few; j_call: TRBJ2-1; d_call: -; v_call: TRBV20-1; cdr3_nt: TGCAGTGCTAGAACCAGGTTGTACAATGAGCAGTTCTTC; cdr3_aa: CSARTRLYNEQFF
clone_size: many; j_call: TRBJ2-7; d_call: -; v_call: TRBV9; cdr3_nt: TGTGCCAGCAGCGTAGCCTTAGGGCTAAACTACGAGCAGTACTTC; cdr3_aa: CASSVALGLNYEQYF
clone_size: few; j_call: TRBJ2-7; d_call: TRBD2; v_call: TRBV20-1; cdr3_nt: TGCAGTGCTCCGGGACTAGCGGGATACCGCGAGCAGTACTTC; cdr3_aa: CSAPGLAGYREQYF
clone_size: few; j_call: TRBJ2-1; d_call: TRBD2; v_call: TRBV7-7; cdr3_nt: TGTGCCAGCAGCTTTGAACTAGCGGGAGAGAGCTCCTACAATGAGCAGTTCTTC; cdr3_aa: CASSFELAGESSYNEQFF